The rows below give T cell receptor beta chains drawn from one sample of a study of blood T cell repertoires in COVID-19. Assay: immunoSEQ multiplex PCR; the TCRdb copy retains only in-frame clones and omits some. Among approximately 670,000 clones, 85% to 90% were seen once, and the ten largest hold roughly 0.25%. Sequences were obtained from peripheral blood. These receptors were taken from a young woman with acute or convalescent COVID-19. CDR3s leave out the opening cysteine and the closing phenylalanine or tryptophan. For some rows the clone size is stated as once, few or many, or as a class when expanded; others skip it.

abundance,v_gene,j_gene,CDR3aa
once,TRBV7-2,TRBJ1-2,ASSPWGGTGYGYT
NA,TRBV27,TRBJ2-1,ASSLSNSRNEQF
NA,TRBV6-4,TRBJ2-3,ASSDSGGLTDTQY
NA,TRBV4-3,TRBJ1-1,ASSSGQGSTEAF
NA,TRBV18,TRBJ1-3,ASSPTGSGNTIY
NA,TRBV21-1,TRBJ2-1,ASSKPNRGEQF
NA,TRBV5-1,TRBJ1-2,ASSLDQGAGYGYT
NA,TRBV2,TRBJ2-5,ASVGQKETQY
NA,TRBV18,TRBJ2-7,ASSPKDRLGSYEQY
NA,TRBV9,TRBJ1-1,ASSVDLGPNTEAF
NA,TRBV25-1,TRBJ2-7,ASSPPPGRTYEQY
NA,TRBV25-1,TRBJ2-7,ASSADRGKSYEQY
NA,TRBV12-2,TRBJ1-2,ASRSPDRGKYGYT
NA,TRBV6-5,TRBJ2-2,ASWAGTANTGELF
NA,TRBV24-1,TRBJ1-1,ATRSAANTEAF
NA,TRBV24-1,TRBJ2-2,ATSDLTSGTTGELF
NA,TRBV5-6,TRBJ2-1,ASSSVRGFSNEQF
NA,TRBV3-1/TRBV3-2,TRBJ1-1,ASSQVNTEAF
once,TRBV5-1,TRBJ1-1,ASRAGAHDMNTEAF
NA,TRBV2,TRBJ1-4,ASSADRGSEKLF
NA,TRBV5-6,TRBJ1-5,ASSLGIRVQPQH
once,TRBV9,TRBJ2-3,ASSAGRLATDTQY
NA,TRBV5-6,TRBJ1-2,ASSKGDYGYT
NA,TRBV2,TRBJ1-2,ASSEFSGFGYT
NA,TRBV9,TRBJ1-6,ASSGSGGEDSPLH
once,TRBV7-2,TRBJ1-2,ASSLGGWGRGYGYT
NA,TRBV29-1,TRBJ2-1,SVRPTGQGVDEQF